This TCR beta chain is from a study of response to subunit inactivated influenza vaccine. This clonotype was counted between two and nine times. What it recognizes is unknown. TCRdb reprocessed the RT-PCR reads via MiXCR and lists one record per CDR3 protein. The sample includes about 700,000 distinct CDR3 sequences, around 14% seen only once; the top ten take 6% to 8%. Findings and limits, study-wide: The authors suggested that every seasonal influenza vaccination recruits few new T cells.

This receptor was obtained from a man aged 50-60 years who received an inactivated influenza vaccine. The specimen was PBMCs from blood, collected 14 to 15 days before vaccination.

The CDR3 reads CASNSGYSGANVLTF. The CDR3 DNA reads as TGCGCCAGCAATTCAGGCTACTCTGGGGCCAACGTCCTGACTTTC. J is TRBJ2-6 and V is TRBV5-1; D not certain. Looked up from germline, CDR1 is SGHRS and CDR2 is YFSETQ. V was clipped by 6 bases and J by 0 bases, with 10 bases between them. The CDR3 totals 15 residues.